Presented here are 14 T cell receptor beta chains from one specimen sequenced in a study of cytomegalovirus exposure and HLA in healthy donors. PCR was performed using 60 Vbeta and 13 Jbeta primers. Method: immunoSEQ multiplex PCR; TCRdb's copy keeps in-frame clones and lacks some. This sample has 200,000 to 300,000 clones, with 75% to 85% found just once. The sequenced material came from PBMCs. The origin of the receptors is a woman aged 55-69 years in good health and CMV-seropositive.

This clone was seen a few times. V gene TRBV6-1 combines with J gene TRBJ1-1; possible D gene TRBD1, 6 bases. The CDR3 totals 13 residues. The germline CDR1 and CDR2 sequences are MNHNS and SASEGT. V was shortened by 0 bases and J by 9 bases, with 11 bases between the two germline ends. The CDR3 sequence is CASSEASQGKAFF. Written as DNA, the CDR3 is TGTGCCAGCAGTGAAGCGTCGCAGGGGAAAGCTTTCTTT.

The rearrangement joins TRBV12-5 to TRBJ2-1, with a possible D match to TRBD2 (6 bases). This CDR3 spans 13 amino acids. The ends were cut back, 0 bases at V and 12 bases at J, with 12 bases in the middle. Germline V gives CDR1 LGHNT, CDR2 FRNRAP. The CDR3 DNA follows: TGTGCTAGTGGTTTGGTAAGGGTTAGCGGGCAGTTCTTC. Its translation is CASGLVRVSGQFF.

V is TRBV27 and J is TRBJ2-7; D is perhaps TRBD1 (5 bases). The CDR3 is made up of 14 amino acids. V was pared by 8 bases and J by 2 bases, with 16 bases between. The germline V gene encodes CDR1 MNHEY and CDR2 SMNVEV (reference sequence). Here the CDR3 reads CASSPDRRTYEQYF. The CDR3 DNA sequence: TGTGCCAGCTCTCCTGACAGACGTACCTACGAGCAGTACTTC.

V gene TRBV19 combines with J gene TRBJ1-4; 9 bases are shared with TRBD1. Trimming cost V 6 bases and J 4 bases; bases outside gene matches: 6. CDR1 LNHDA and CDR2 SQIVND come from the germline V gene (reference sequence). The CDR3 consists of 15 residues. CDR3 sequence: CASSPPGQGNEKLFF. CDR3 in DNA: TGTGCCAGTAGCCCTCCGGGACAGGGTAATGAAAAACTGTTTTTT.

The chain links TRBV9 to TRBJ2-4; 7 nucleotides line up with TRBD2. The CDR3 totals 17 residues. With 0 bases clipped from V and 2 bases from J, the junction kept 8 bases outside the gene matches. Germline CDR1 SGDLS, CDR2 YYNGEE. The CDR3 region has the DNA TGTGCCAGCAGCGTAGAAGGGCTAGCGGACACCAAAAACATTCAGTACTTC. Protein sequence: CASSVEGLADTKNIQYF.

V is TRBV6-6 and J is TRBJ2-2; the match to TRBD1 covers 7 bases. Germline lookup yields CDR1 MNHNY and CDR2 SVGAGI (reference sequence). The CDR3 is 14 amino acids. With 9 bases clipped from V and 1 base from J, the junction kept 5 bases outside the gene matches. CDR3 DNA sequence: TGTGCCAGTGGGTACAGGGGGAACACCGGGGAGCTGTTTTTT. Translating gives CASGYRGNTGELFF.

The CDR3 reads CASRGSSQGQEQYF. The CDR3 DNA reads as TGCGCCAGCAGGGGGTCGAGCCAGGGCCAAGAGCAGTACTTC. V gene TRBV5-1 combines with J gene TRBJ2-7, with a possible D match to TRBD1 (5 bases). Trimming took off 5 bases at V and 7 bases at J, with 19 bases between the two ends. The length of the CDR3 is 14 residues. Per the germline V gene, CDR1 is SGHRS and CDR2 is YFSETQ.

The chain recombines TRBV5-1 with TRBJ2-1, with D unresolved. The CDR3 is 13 residues long. V lost 3 bases to trimming and J lost 2 bases, with 6 bases between them. Germline assignment: CDR1 SGHRS and CDR2 YFSETQ. The chain's CDR3 is CASSSRTYNEQFF. CDR3 sequence (DNA): TGCGCCAGCAGCTCCCGTACCTACAATGAGCAGTTCTTC. Variable domain in full (rest from reference TRBV5-1 and TRBJ2-1): KAGVTQTPRYLIKTRGQQVTLSCSPISGHRSVSWYQQTPGQGLQFLFEYFSETQRNKGNFPGRFSGRQFSNSRSEMNVSTLELGDSALYLCASSSRTYNEQFFGPGTRLTVL.

This clone was observed a handful of times. V is TRBV5-1 and J is TRBJ2-3; TRBD2 matches at 10 bases. This CDR3 has 17 amino acids. J gave up 2 bases and V 0 bases, and 6 bases lay outside the gene matches. Germline-derived CDR1 and CDR2 are SGHRS and YFSETQ. CDR3 sequence: CASSLDVAGGYTDTQYF. DNA for the CDR3: TGCGCCAGCAGCTTGGACGTAGCGGGAGGATACACAGATACGCAGTATTTT.

The chain uses TRBV11-1 and TRBJ1-1; TRBD1 matches 7 bases. Trimming at V came to 2 bases and at J to 8 bases, leaving 11 bases not matched to a gene. Germline CDR1 and CDR2: SGHAT and FQDESV (reference sequence). The CDR3 consists of 15 residues. This CDR3 reads CASSLRGRGSGEAFF. CDR3 DNA: TGTGCCAGCAGCTTACGGGGCAGGGGGAGTGGAGAAGCTTTCTTT.

This clone showed up just a few times. The V gene is TRBV6-1, the J gene TRBJ1-4; a possible D gene is TRBD1 (6 bases). The CDR3 extends over 14 amino acids. Germline V gene lookup returns CDR1 MNHNS and CDR2 SASEGT. V dropped 1 base and J dropped 5 bases, with 8 bases sitting between them. The CDR3, as DNA: TGTGCCAGCAGTGAAGTAGGGGGAAATGAAAAACTGTTTTTT. Residues: CASSEVGGNEKLFF.

The chain uses TRBV7-3 and TRBJ1-1, with D perhaps TRBD1 (5 bases). Germline loops: CDR1 SGHTA, CDR2 FQGTGA. Trimming removed 2 bases at V and 5 bases at J, with 12 bases between. CDR3 length equals 14 residues. Here the CDR3 reads CASSLDRDHTEAFF. CDR3 in DNA: TGTGCCAGCAGCTTAGACAGAGATCATACTGAAGCTTTCTTT.

The rearrangement joins TRBV2 to TRBJ2-3; D unresolved. The CDR3 has 15 residues. V shed 1 base and J shed 2 bases, with 10 bases lying between them. Germline V lookup: CDR1 SNHLY, CDR2 FYNNEI. CDR3 bases: TGTGCCAGCAGTGAAGGAGGAACCCCCACAGATACGCAGTATTTT. Translating gives CASSEGGTPTDTQYF.

The V call is TRBV5-8, the J call TRBJ2-7; 10 bases align to TRBD2. The trim removed 4 bases at V and 2 bases at J, leaving 6 bases unmatched. Germline-derived CDR1 and CDR2 are SGHTS and YDEGEE. The CDR3 is made up of 15 amino acids. The CDR3 region is CASSLGLAATYEQYF. Written as DNA, the CDR3 is TGTGCCAGCAGCCTCGGACTAGCGGCCACCTACGAGCAGTACTTC.